Listed below are T cell receptor beta chains from one sample, sequenced in a study of regulatory and conventional T cells in breast cancer. TCRdb re-called the PCR reads with MiXCR, one entry per CDR3 protein. Found here are 10,000 or so distinct CDR3 sequences, approximately 30% of them singletons; the top ten hold over 5%. Sequenced input: conventional T cells from blood. These TCRs come from a male donor in good health. CDR3s include the opening cysteine and the closing phenylalanine or tryptophan. The order of the fields is V gene, clone size, J gene, CDR3 protein. Rows may omit the clone size; those that give it use once, few, many or a size class.

>TRBV7-3|.|TRBJ2-3
CASSLIASRGTDTQYF
>TRBV3-1|.|TRBJ1-3
CASSPWDSGAGNTIYF
>TRBV10-3|.|TRBJ1-2
CAISESAGYNYGYTF
>TRBV7-9|.|TRBJ1-6
CASRGTDNSPLHF
>TRBV11-2|few|TRBJ2-3
CASSPPTASRDTQYF
>TRBV19|medium-sized|TRBJ1-5
CATTPRRQGLNQPQHF
>TRBV20-1|few|TRBJ1-2
CSAREPPEGYTF
>TRBV18|.|TRBJ1-5
CASSPSQDQPQHF
>TRBV20-1|once|TRBJ2-5
CSANSSDPKYF
>TRBV7-9|.|TRBJ2-1
CASSSPSGGNEQFF
>TRBV20-1|.|TRBJ2-1
CSARSGVRGNEQFF
>TRBV5-1|.|TRBJ2-1
CASSPAAGGSYNEQFF
>TRBV7-8|few|TRBJ1-1
CASSLVGVGTEAFF
>TRBV6-2/TRBV6-3|.|TRBJ2-1
CASTTYNEQFF
>TRBV20-1|.|TRBJ1-5
CSARSSGQPNPAQHF
>TRBV12-3/TRBV12-4|.|TRBJ1-1
CASSFRENTGAFF
>TRBV28|.|TRBJ2-5
CASSSDREYWEETQYF
>TRBV19|few|TRBJ1-1
CASSQAGTVEAFF
>TRBV7-2|medium-sized|TRBJ1-2
CASSPDSNYGYTF
>TRBV7-6|.|TRBJ2-7
CASSPDRTSHEQYF
>TRBV6-2/TRBV6-3|few|TRBJ2-7
CASSLGREQYF
>TRBV6-5|.|TRBJ2-1
CASKRDSAYNEQFF
>TRBV3-1|few|TRBJ1-5
CASSQDRGRPQHF
>TRBV28|medium-sized|TRBJ1-2
CASSPSAGPTYGYTF
>TRBV19|.|TRBJ2-1
CASSIALRRSYNEQFF
>TRBV5-1|.|TRBJ2-1
CASSLGMTSVGEQFF
>TRBV7-2|.|TRBJ2-1
CASSFADGNEQFF
>TRBV6-2/TRBV6-3|few|TRBJ2-7
CASTSAGNPSYEQYF
>TRBV5-1|medium-sized|TRBJ2-5
CASKSQETQYF
>TRBV12-3/TRBV12-4|.|TRBJ1-1
CASRITGGNTEAFF
>TRBV7-2|few|TRBJ2-3
CASRISGGTDTQYF
>TRBV7-2|few|TRBJ2-7
CASRKQGEAYEQYF
>TRBV7-9|.|TRBJ2-5
CASSLRLAAKETQYF
>TRBV7-6|.|TRBJ2-3
CASSPLSGGSTDTQYF
>TRBV6-5|.|TRBJ1-2
CASSIGTGGSYGYTF
>TRBV10-3|.|TRBJ1-1
CAIRPEATEAFF
>TRBV5-1|.|TRBJ2-5
CASSLVDIYYGQYF
>TRBV3-1|.|TRBJ2-3
CASSQTDTQYF
>TRBV20-1|few|TRBJ1-1
CSPETAQVGNTEAFF
>TRBV29-1|.|TRBJ2-7
CSVEDGRGYEQYF
>TRBV20-1|medium-sized|TRBJ1-5
CSARWGPSSGSNQPQHF
>TRBV20-1|few|TRBJ1-3
CSARDSRSGNTIYF
>TRBV10-3|.|TRBJ2-2
CAISGQPTGELFF
>TRBV5-1|medium-sized|TRBJ2-7
CASSAGTGSYEQYF
>TRBV6-1|.|TRBJ2-5
CASRTRGESWETQYF
>TRBV6-5|.|TRBJ1-6
CASSYYRQGMLSSPLHF
>TRBV5-1|many|TRBJ1-4
CASSQSPDRGQDEKLFF
>TRBV6-5|medium-sized|TRBJ2-5
CASSYAETQETQYF
>TRBV11-2|.|TRBJ1-1
CASSLDGLNTEAFF